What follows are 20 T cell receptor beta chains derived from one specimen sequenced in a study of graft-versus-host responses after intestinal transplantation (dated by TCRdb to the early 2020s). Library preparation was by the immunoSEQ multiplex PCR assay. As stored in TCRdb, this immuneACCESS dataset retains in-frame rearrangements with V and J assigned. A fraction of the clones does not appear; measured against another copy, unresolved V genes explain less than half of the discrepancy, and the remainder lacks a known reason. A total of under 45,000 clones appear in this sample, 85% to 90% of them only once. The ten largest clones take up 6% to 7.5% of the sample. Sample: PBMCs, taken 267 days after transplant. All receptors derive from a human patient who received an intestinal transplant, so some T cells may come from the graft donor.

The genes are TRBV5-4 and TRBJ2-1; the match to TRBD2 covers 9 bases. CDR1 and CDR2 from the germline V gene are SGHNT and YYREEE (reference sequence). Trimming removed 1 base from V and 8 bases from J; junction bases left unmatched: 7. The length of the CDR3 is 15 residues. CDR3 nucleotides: TGTGCCAGCAGCTTGAGGCGGGGGGGTGATGATGAGCAGTTCTTC. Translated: CASSLRRGGDDEQFF.

CDR3 nucleotide sequence: TGTGCCAGCAGCTTAGGTTCTCGACTAGCGGAACAGTTCTTC. Encoded protein: CASSLGSRLAEQFF. The rearrangement links TRBV7-9 to TRBJ2-1, with 9 bases aligning to TRBD2. The germline gives CDR1 SEHNR, CDR2 FQNEAQ (reference sequence). The CDR3 length is 14 residues. The V and J ends lost 1 base and 13 bases, in that order; junction bases with no gene match: 8.

CDR3 nucleotides: TGCGCCAGCAGCTTGGTAGCGGGATTAGAGACCCAGTACTTC. Protein product: CASSLVAGLETQYF. The chain employs TRBV5-1 and TRBJ2-5; TRBD2 agrees at 8 bases. Germline trimming cut 0 bases from V and 4 bases from J; bases unmatched to any gene: 2. CDR1 and CDR2 (germline): SGHRS, YFSETQ. The CDR3 is 14 amino acids. Looking up the rest from reference TRBV5-1 and TRBJ2-5 gives the full variable domain: KAGVTQTPRYLIKTRGQQVTLSCSPISGHRSVSWYQQTPGQGLQFLFEYFSETQRNKGNFPGRFSGRQFSNSRSEMNVSTLELGDSALYLCASSLVAGLETQYFGPGTRLLVL.

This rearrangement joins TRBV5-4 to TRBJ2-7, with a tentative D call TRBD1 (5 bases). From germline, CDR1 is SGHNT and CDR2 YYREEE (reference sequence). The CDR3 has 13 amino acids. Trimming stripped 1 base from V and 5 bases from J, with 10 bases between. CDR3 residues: CASSLLAGHEQYF. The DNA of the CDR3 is TGTGCCAGCAGCTTGCTTGCAGGGCACGAGCAGTACTTC.

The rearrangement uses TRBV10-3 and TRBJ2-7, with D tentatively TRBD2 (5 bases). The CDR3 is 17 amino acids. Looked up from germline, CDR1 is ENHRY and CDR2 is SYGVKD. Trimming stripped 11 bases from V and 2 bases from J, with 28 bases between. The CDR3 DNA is TGTGCCTCACGGACGGGGAGTTCGACCTCGAGGGCCTACGAGCAGTACTTC. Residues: CASRTGSSTSRAYEQYF.

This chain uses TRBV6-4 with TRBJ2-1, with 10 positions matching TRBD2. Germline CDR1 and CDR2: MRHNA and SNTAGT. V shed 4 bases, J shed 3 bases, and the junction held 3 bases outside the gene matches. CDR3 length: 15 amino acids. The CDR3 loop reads CASSAIAGGYNEQFF. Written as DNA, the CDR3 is TGTGCCAGCAGTGCTATAGCGGGGGGCTACAATGAGCAGTTCTTC.

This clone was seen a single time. The CDR3 spells CASSKGDGWTRPHYEQYF. In DNA form, the CDR3 reads TGTGCCAGCAGTAAGGGGGACGGATGGACTAGACCACACTACGAGCAGTACTTC. This chain joins TRBV27 and TRBJ2-7; a weak D match, TRBD2 (7 bases). Germline CDR1 MNHEY, CDR2 SMNVEV (reference sequence). The CDR3 is made up of 18 amino acids. V lost 5 bases and J 3 bases, leaving 26 bases between the germline ends.

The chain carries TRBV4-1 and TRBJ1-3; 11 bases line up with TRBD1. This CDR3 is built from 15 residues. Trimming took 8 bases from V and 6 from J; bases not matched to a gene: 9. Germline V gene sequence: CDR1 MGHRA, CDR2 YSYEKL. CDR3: CASGRPGQGENTIYF. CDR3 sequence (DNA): TGCGCCAGCGGCCGACCGGGACAGGGGGAAAACACCATATATTTT.

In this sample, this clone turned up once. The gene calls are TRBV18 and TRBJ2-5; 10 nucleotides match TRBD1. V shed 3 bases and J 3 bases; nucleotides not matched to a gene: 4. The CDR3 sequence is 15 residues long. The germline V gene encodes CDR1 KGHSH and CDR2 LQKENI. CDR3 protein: CASSPLGQGEETQYF. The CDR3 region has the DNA TGTGCCAGCTCACCGCTAGGACAGGGGGAAGAGACCCAGTACTTC.

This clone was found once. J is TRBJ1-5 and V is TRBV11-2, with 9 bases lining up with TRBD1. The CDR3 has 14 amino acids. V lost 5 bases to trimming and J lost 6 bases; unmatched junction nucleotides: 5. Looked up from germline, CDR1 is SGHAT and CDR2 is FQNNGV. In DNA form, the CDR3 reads TGTGCCAGCAGCGCCACAGGGGGCATTCAGCCCCAGCATTTT. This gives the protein CASSATGGIQPQHF. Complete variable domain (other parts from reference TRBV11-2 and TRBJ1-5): EAGVAQSPRYKIIEKRQSVAFWCNPISGHATLYWYQQILGQGPKLLIQFQNNGVVDDSQLPKDRFSAERLKGVDSTLKIQPAKLEDSAVYLCASSATGGIQPQHFGDGTRLSIL.

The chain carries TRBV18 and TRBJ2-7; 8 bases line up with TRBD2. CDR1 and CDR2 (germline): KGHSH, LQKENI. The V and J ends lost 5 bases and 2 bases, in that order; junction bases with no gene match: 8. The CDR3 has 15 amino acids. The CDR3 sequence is CASSYREGVAYEQYF. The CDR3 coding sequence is TGTGCCAGCTCATACCGGGAGGGAGTAGCCTACGAGCAGTACTTC.

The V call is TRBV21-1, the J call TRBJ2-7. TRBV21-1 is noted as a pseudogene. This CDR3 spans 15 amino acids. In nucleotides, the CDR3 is TGTGCCAGCAGCAAGGCCGGGGCACCGGCCTCGGAGCAGTACTTC. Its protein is CASSKAGAPASEQYF.

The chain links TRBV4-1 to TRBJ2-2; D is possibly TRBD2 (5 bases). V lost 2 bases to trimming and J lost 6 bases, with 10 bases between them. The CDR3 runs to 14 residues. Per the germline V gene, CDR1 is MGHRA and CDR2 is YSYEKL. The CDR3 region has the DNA TGCGCCAGCAGCCAAAGGTCGGAGGCCGGGGAGCTGTTTTTT. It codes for CASSQRSEAGELFF.

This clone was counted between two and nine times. The CDR3 DNA sequence: TGTGCCAGCAGCTTAGAGGGGACCCAGTACTTC. Residues: CASSLEGTQYF. The rearrangement links TRBV11-2 to TRBJ2-5; D not certain. The CDR3 runs to 11 residues. Germline V gene data show CDR1 as SGHAT and CDR2 as FQNNGV. V lost 0 bases, J lost 7 bases, and 3 bases lay in between.

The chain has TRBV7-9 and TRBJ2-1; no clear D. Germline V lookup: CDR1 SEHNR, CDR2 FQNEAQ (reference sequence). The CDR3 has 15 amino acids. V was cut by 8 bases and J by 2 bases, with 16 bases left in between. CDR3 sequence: CASGPDRAPYNEQFF. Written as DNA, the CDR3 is TGTGCCAGCGGGCCAGATCGAGCCCCCTACAATGAGCAGTTCTTC.

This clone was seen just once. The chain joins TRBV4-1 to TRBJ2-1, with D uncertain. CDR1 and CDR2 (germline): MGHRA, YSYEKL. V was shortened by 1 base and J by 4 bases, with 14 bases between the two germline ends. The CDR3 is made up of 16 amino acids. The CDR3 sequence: CASSQVSTRPYNEQFF. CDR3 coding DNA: TGCGCCAGCAGCCAAGTTTCGACAAGACCTTACAATGAGCAGTTCTTC.

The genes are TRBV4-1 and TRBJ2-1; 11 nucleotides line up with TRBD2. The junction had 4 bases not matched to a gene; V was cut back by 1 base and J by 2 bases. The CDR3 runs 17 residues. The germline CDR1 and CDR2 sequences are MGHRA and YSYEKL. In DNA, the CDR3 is TGCGCCAGCAGCCAAGGAAGTAGCGGGGGGGCCTACAATGAGCAGTTCTTC. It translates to CASSQGSSGGAYNEQFF.

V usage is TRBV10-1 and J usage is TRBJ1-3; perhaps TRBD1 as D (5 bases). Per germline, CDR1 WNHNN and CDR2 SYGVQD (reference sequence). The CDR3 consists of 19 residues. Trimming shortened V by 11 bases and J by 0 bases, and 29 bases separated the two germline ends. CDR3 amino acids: CAGEGARWGVPFSGNTIYF. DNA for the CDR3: TGCGCCGGCGAAGGAGCTAGGTGGGGGGTACCTTTCTCTGGAAACACCATATATTTT.

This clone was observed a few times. For the CDR3, the DNA is TGCGCCAGCAGCTTGGGGAGGACAGGTGGCTCCCCCTCCTCTGGGGCCAACGTCCTGACTTTC. Amino acids: CASSLGRTGGSPSSGANVLTF. The V and J genes are TRBV5-1 and TRBJ2-6, with TRBD1 matching over 7 bases. Germline CDR1 reads SGHRS; CDR2 reads YFSETQ. The CDR3 runs to 21 residues. Trimming removed 0 bases from V and 0 bases from J; junction bases left unmatched: 15. The full variable domain, in which reference TRBV5-1 and TRBJ2-6 provide the parts outside the CDR3, is KAGVTQTPRYLIKTRGQQVTLSCSPISGHRSVSWYQQTPGQGLQFLFEYFSETQRNKGNFPGRFSGRQFSNSRSEMNVSTLELGDSALYLCASSLGRTGGSPSSGANVLTFGAGSRLTVL.

The CDR3 nucleotides are TGTGCCAGCAGCTTAGTCACCGGGGGTGCCCACTACGAGCAGTACTTC. Its translation: CASSLVTGGAHYEQYF. The chain links TRBV7-7 to TRBJ2-7, with a tentative D call TRBD2 (6 bases). Trimming took off 1 base at V and 3 bases at J, with 16 bases between the two ends. Per germline, CDR1 SSHAT and CDR2 FNYEAQ (reference sequence). The CDR3 spans 16 residues.